This T cell receptor (beta chain) was identified during a study of a mutant IDH1 vaccine in newly diagnosed glioma. On the study more broadly: Patients got radiotherapy, temozolomide, or both beforehand, and most got both.

Time point specified: week 23, last vaccination. Vaccination comprised doses that each held 300 ug of mutant IDH1 20-mer peptide, plus topical imiquimod. Donor diagnoses consisted of new WHO grade 3 or 4 IDH1-mutant, ATRX-lost astrocytomas. The CDR3 is 13 residues long. Unmatched junction bases numbered 1, after V lost 5 bases and J lost 2 bases. CDR1 MNHEY and CDR2 SMNVEV come from the germline V gene (reference sequence). The repertoire was sequenced with immunoSEQ multiplex PCR; TCRdb's copy has only in-frame clones and lacks some. The data contain about 44,000 clones, around 90% of them singletons. Notes on this clone: Its antigen is currently unknown.

The starting material was PBMCs, obtained from a glioma patient whose treatment included an IDH1 peptide vaccine. This clonotype originated in a man aged 45-65 years with glioma. The J gene is TRBJ2-7, the V gene TRBV27; 9 bases match TRBD1. CDR3 loop: CASSGTGTYEQYF. The CDR3 DNA reads as TGTGCCAGCAGTGGGACAGGGACCTACGAGCAGTACTTC.